The 25 T cell receptor beta chains in this list originate from one sample, sequenced in a study of blood T cell repertoires in COVID-19. This table comes from immunoSEQ multiplex PCR, and its TCRdb copy is limited to in-frame clones, with some not included. The sample includes 130,000 to 150,000 clones, more than 80% of them seen just once. The sequenced material came from peripheral blood. Source of these receptors: a human donor in a cohort sampled during active COVID-19.

This clone has just a few counts. The genes are TRBV6-6 and TRBJ1-2, with a weak D call TRBD1 (5 bases). Per the germline V gene, CDR1 is MNHNY and CDR2 is SVGAGI (reference sequence). The V and J ends lost 6 bases and 13 bases respectively, with 21 bases between them. The CDR3 consists of 13 residues. The CDR3 region is CASRWEALPQGTF. In nucleotides, the CDR3 is TGTGCCAGCAGGTGGGAGGCCCTACCCCAGGGCACCTTC.

The rearrangement joins TRBV27 to TRBJ2-3; possibly TRBD1 for D (6 bases). This CDR3 region has 11 residues. Germline V CDR1 and CDR2: MNHEY, SMNVEV (reference sequence). Trimming removed 7 bases at V and 4 bases at J, with 6 bases between. CDR3 bases: TGTGCCAGCAAGGGGGCAGATACGCAGTATTTT. It encodes CASKGADTQYF.

V is TRBV28 and J is TRBJ1-4; 12 bases align to TRBD1. Germline CDR1 and CDR2: MDHEN and SYDVKM. J lost 7 bases, V lost 7 bases, and 4 bases had no gene match. The CDR3 is 14 amino acids. DNA of the CDR3: TGTGCCAGCAAACCGGGACAGGGGGCTGAAAAACTGTTTTTT. Amino acids: CASKPGQGAEKLFF. Full variable domain (missing parts from reference TRBV28 and TRBJ1-4): DVKVTQSSRYLVKRTGEKVFLECVQDMDHENMFWYRQDPGLGLRLIYFSYDVKMKEKGDIPEGYSVSREKKERFSLILESASTNQTSMYLCASKPGQGAEKLFFGSGTQLSVL.

The genes are TRBV11-2 and TRBJ1-3, with a tentative D call TRBD1 (6 bases). Between the trimmed V and J ends, which lost 0 bases and 4 bases, there was a span of 13 bases. The CDR3 is 16 amino acids. Germline CDR1 is SGHAT and CDR2 is FQNNGV. In nucleotides, the CDR3 is TGTGCCAGCAGCTTAGATCCAGGGGCTTCCGGAAACACCATATATTTT. Translating gives CASSLDPGASGNTIYF.

The chain recombines TRBV18 with TRBJ2-1; 7 bases map to TRBD1. Germline-derived CDR1 and CDR2 are KGHSH and LQKENI. J gave up 3 bases and V 4 bases, and 6 bases lay outside the gene matches. The CDR3 extends over 15 amino acids. The CDR3 nucleotides read TGTGCCAGCTCACAGACCGGGACAGACTACAATGAGCAGTTCTTC. Residues: CASSQTGTDYNEQFF.

The rearrangement links TRBV2 to TRBJ2-7; D might be TRBD2 (5 bases). CDR1 and CDR2 (germline): SNHLY, FYNNEI. Deletions cut 3 bases from V and 0 bases from J, with 15 bases between. The CDR3 extends over 16 amino acids. The CDR3 reads CASSEILVGSSYEQYV. In nucleotides, the CDR3 is TGTGCCAGCAGTGAGATACTAGTCGGAAGCTCCTACGAGCAGTACGTC.

This rearrangement joins TRBV30 to TRBJ2-7; D is possibly TRBD2 (5 bases). The CDR3 is made up of 11 amino acids. Germline values: CDR1 GTSNPN, CDR2 SVGIG (reference sequence). Trimming took off 3 bases at V and 7 bases at J, with 10 bases between the two ends. The CDR3 sequence: CAWRRVGEQYF. For the CDR3, the DNA is TGTGCCTGGAGGAGGGTGGGGGAGCAGTACTTC.

The chain recombines TRBV5-4 with TRBJ2-2; the D gene is possibly TRBD2 (6 bases). The V gene's germline CDR1 is SGHNT and CDR2 YYREEE (reference sequence). The CDR3 spans 16 residues. Deletions cut 0 bases from V and 4 bases from J, with 13 bases between. The CDR3 DNA sequence: TGTGCCAGCAGCTTGGGTGCGCCCGGGAGCACCGGGGAGCTGTTTTTT. Protein sequence: CASSLGAPGSTGELFF.

V usage is TRBV14 and J usage is TRBJ2-3, with 8 bases fitting TRBD2. The V gene's germline CDR1 is SGHDN and CDR2 FVKESK. The CDR3 covers 15 residues. J gave up 3 bases and V 1 base, and 3 bases lay outside the gene matches. The DNA of the CDR3 is TGTGCCAGCAGCCAAGTTTTAGCGGGAACAGATACGCAGTATTTT. Encoded protein: CASSQVLAGTDTQYF.

The gene calls are TRBV30 and TRBJ2-3; the D gene is possibly TRBD1 (6 bases). CDR1 and CDR2 from the germline V gene are GTSNPN and SVGIG (reference sequence). This CDR3 is 14 amino acids long. Between the trimmed V and J ends, which lost 4 bases and 3 bases, there was a span of 14 bases. The CDR3 loop reads CAWNFRGGTDTQYF. The CDR3 DNA reads TGTGCCTGGAATTTCAGGGGTGGGACAGATACGCAGTATTTT.

The CDR3 DNA sequence: TGTGCCATCAGGGGGGACAGGGGAGGGATCCACGAGCAGTACGTC. This sequence encodes CAIRGDRGGIHEQYV. The rearrangement uses TRBV10-3 and TRBJ2-7; 10 nucleotides match TRBD1. With 6 bases clipped from V and 5 bases from J, the junction kept 10 bases outside the gene matches. This CDR3 has 15 amino acids. Looked up from germline, CDR1 is ENHRY and CDR2 is SYGVKD.

The genes are TRBV6-5 and TRBJ2-2; D ambiguous. V shed 5 bases and J shed 4 bases, with 11 bases lying between them. This CDR3 has 14 residues. The germline CDR1 and CDR2 sequences are MNHEY and SVGAGI. CDR3 nucleotide sequence: TGTGCCAGCAGTCTTTTTTCGAGCACCGGGGAGCTGTTTTTT. Amino acids: CASSLFSSTGELFF.

The V gene is TRBV5-1, the J gene TRBJ2-1, with D perhaps matching TRBD2 (6 bases). The CDR3 is 16 amino acids. V was trimmed by 1 base and J by 0 bases, leaving 11 bases between them. Germline V CDR1 and CDR2: SGHRS, YFSETQ. This CDR3 reads CASSLFAGSSYNEQFF. The CDR3 DNA sequence: TGCGCCAGCAGCTTGTTTGCGGGGAGCTCCTACAATGAGCAGTTCTTC.

The chain is built from TRBV6-1 and TRBJ1-5; TRBD1 aligns across 9 bases. The CDR3 consists of 15 residues. J was trimmed by 7 bases and V by 3 bases; bases with no gene match: 7. CDR1 and CDR2 (germline): MNHNS, SASEGT. The CDR3 DNA reads as TGTGCCAGCAGTGACGACGGGACAGGGTCACAGCCCCAGCATTTT. It is translated as CASSDDGTGSQPQHF.

The chain carries TRBV27 and TRBJ2-7; D may be TRBD1 (5 bases). The ends were cut back, 0 bases at V and 4 bases at J, with 7 bases in the middle. The CDR3 extends over 13 amino acids. Germline V gene lookup returns CDR1 MNHEY and CDR2 SMNVEV (reference sequence). The CDR3 reads CASSLSQGYEQYF. The CDR3 coding sequence is TGTGCCAGCAGTTTATCTCAGGGATACGAGCAGTACTTC.

The chain links TRBV5-1 to TRBJ2-2, with D unresolved. Per germline, CDR1 SGHRS and CDR2 YFSETQ. The CDR3 totals 13 residues. Between the trimmed V and J ends, which lost 2 bases and 5 bases, there was a span of 7 bases. The CDR3 bases are TGCGCCAGCAGCTTCGCGGAGACCGGGGAGCTGTTTTTT. Protein sequence: CASSFAETGELFF.

The chain couples TRBV9 to TRBJ1-1; maybe TRBD1 (6 bases). This CDR3 region has 14 residues. The V end was cut by 8 bases, the J end by 0 bases, with 14 bases between. Germline CDR1 reads SGDLS; CDR2 reads YYNGEE. This CDR3 is CASAQDSLNTEAFF. CDR3 DNA sequence: TGTGCCAGTGCACAGGACAGCCTGAACACTGAAGCTTTCTTT.

This rearrangement joins TRBV7-9 to TRBJ1-2; 10 bases fit TRBD1. This CDR3 is built from 15 residues. From germline, CDR1 is SEHNR and CDR2 FQNEAQ (reference sequence). With 5 bases clipped from V and 3 bases from J, the junction kept 6 bases outside the gene matches. The CDR3 region is CASSTGTGVDYGYTF. DNA of the CDR3: TGTGCCAGCAGCACCGGGACAGGGGTAGACTATGGCTACACCTTC.

This clone was seen a handful of times. The genes are TRBV5-8 and TRBJ2-3, with TRBD2 matching 11 bases. Germline trimming cut 4 bases from V and 2 bases from J; bases unmatched to any gene: 6. This CDR3 is 16 amino acids long. Germline-derived CDR1 and CDR2 are SGHTS and YDEGEE. In DNA, the CDR3 is TGTGCCAGCAGCCCTGGGACTAGCGGTTACACAGATACGCAGTATTTT. Its protein is CASSPGTSGYTDTQYF.

The rearrangement uses TRBV5-1 and TRBJ2-5; 8 bases align to TRBD2. With 4 bases clipped from V and 2 bases from J, the junction kept 7 bases outside the gene matches. There are 15 residues in the CDR3. Germline V CDR1 and CDR2: SGHRS, YFSETQ. CDR3 in DNA: TGCGCCAGCAGCACCAGCGGGAGAGAACAAGAGACCCAGTACTTC. Its translation is CASSTSGREQETQYF.

This rearrangement joins TRBV15 to TRBJ2-2; 7 nucleotides line up with TRBD1. CDR3 length equals 17 residues. J gave up 5 bases and V 0 bases, and 9 bases lay outside the gene matches. Germline CDR1 LNHNV, CDR2 YYDKDF (reference sequence). The CDR3: CATSRDRATGRTGELFF. The CDR3 region has the DNA TGTGCCACCAGCAGAGACAGGGCGACAGGGCGGACCGGGGAGCTGTTTTTT.

The chain couples TRBV7-9 to TRBJ2-7, with TRBD2 matching 13 bases. The CDR3 runs to 15 residues. Germline V gives CDR1 SEHNR, CDR2 FQNEAQ (reference sequence). V lost 5 bases and J lost 3; bases outside the gene matches: 4. In nucleotides, the CDR3 is TGTGCCAGCAGCCCCAGGACTAGCGGGAGCTACGAGCAGTACGTC. Translation gives CASSPRTSGSYEQYV.

This chain links TRBV12-5 with TRBJ1-2; D is unresolved. Germline values: CDR1 LGHNT, CDR2 FRNRAP. The germline V and J ends were trimmed by 1 base and 8 bases, with 14 bases remaining between them. This CDR3 contains 14 residues. Written as DNA, the CDR3 is TGTGCTAGTGGTTTGGGATCGGAGACTCTGGGCTACACCTTC. Translating gives CASGLGSETLGYTF. Full variable domain (rest looked up from reference TRBV12-5 and TRBJ1-2): DARVTQTPRHKVTEMGQEVTMRCQPILGHNTVFWYRQTMMQGLELLAYFRNRAPLDDSGMPKDRFSAEMPDATLATLKIQPSEPRDSAVYFCASGLGSETLGYTFGSGTRLTVV.

V is TRBV28 and J is TRBJ2-4; tentatively, D is TRBD1 (6 bases). V was pared by 5 bases and J by 0 bases, with 14 bases between. The CDR3 length is 16 residues. The germline V gene has CDR1 MDHEN and CDR2 SYDVKM. The CDR3 loop reads CASSPPTGIAKNIQYF. Written as DNA, the CDR3 is TGTGCCAGCAGTCCCCCCACAGGGATAGCCAAAAACATTCAGTACTTC.

The rearrangement uses TRBV10-3 and TRBJ2-3; D ambiguous. CDR3 size: 12 residues. V lost 4 bases, J lost 6 bases, and 8 bases lay in between. Germline lookup yields CDR1 ENHRY and CDR2 SYGVKD. CDR3 amino acids: CAISVGLDTQYF. In DNA form, the CDR3 reads TGTGCCATCAGTGTTGGGCTGGATACGCAGTATTTT.